The TCR beta chain described here comes from a study of neurological immune-mediated disorders. Broader study findings: Among expanded clones, no CDR3 amino acid sequences were shared across subjects, a pattern suggesting private repertoires in all groups. TCR clonal expansion peaked in HTLV-1-associated myelopathy patients and was lowest in multiple sclerosis patients.

5'RACE with 10-nucleotide random UMIs produced the cDNA. Each CDR3 protein gets one entry after TCRdb re-called the 5' RACE reads with MiXCR. The sample lists more than 50,000 distinct CDR3 sequences, about 4% occurring once. The CDR3 is made up of 13 amino acids. Looked up from germline, CDR1 is SGHRS and CDR2 is YFSETQ. The V gene lost 4 bases and the J gene lost 2 bases, with 10 bases spanning the gap. The unsorted libraries were prepared from 2 million PBMCs (stored at -80 C). This clonotype has at least ten counts. Its antigen is not identified. The sample taken for sequencing was PBMCs. The receptor's source is a man aged 30 to 45 with multiple sclerosis. The chain joins TRBV5-1 to TRBJ2-7; a weak D match, TRBD1 (6 bases). The CDR3 region is CASSERTAYEQYF. The CDR3, as DNA: TGCGCCAGCAGCGAACGGACAGCCTACGAGCAGTACTTC.